Here is one T cell receptor beta chain with its context. Primers included in the PCR were 60 Vbeta and 13 Jbeta primers. Clones were sequenced by immunoSEQ multiplex PCR, and TCRdb holds only the in-frame ones, with some missing. Found here are about 120,000 clones, around 80% of them singletons; the top ten hold around 9.9%. This record comes from a study of cytomegalovirus exposure and HLA in healthy donors. Germline CDR1 reads SSHAT; CDR2 reads FNYEAQ (reference sequence). The V gene end was trimmed by 5 bases and the J gene end by 10 bases; junction bases not matched to a gene: 13. CDR3 size: 15 residues.

The sample comprised PBMCs. The TCR sequence derives from a man under 40 in good health and CMV-seropositive. This chain links TRBV7-7 with TRBJ2-1; 8 bases map to TRBD2. CDR3 loop: CASSPHPSGPGEQFF. The DNA of the CDR3 is TGTGCCAGCAGCCCCCATCCTAGCGGGCCGGGAGAGCAGTTCTTC.